Given below is one TCR beta chain in context. What this receptor recognizes is not known. The input lacks base qualities; no much larger clone sits a single base away. The immunoSEQ Assay, a bias-controlled multiplex PCR, was used to amplify TCRbeta CDR3 regions from genomic DNA. The authors processed their data as follows. Within the assay, amplification of reference gene primers was used to estimate how many nucleated cells each sample contained. To quantify the absolute abundance of each unique TCRbeta CDR3 rearrangement, sequence reads were collapsed and filtered. Productive Simpson clonality was computed per sample as the square root of Simpson's diversity index over productive rearrangements. The table comes from immuneACCESS by way of TCRdb, which keeps in-frame sequences with V and J called. Part of the clones is missing from these tables; in studies checked, under half for an unresolved V gene and the rest for unknown reasons. The V and J calls and clone size are taken from that table; D and trimming were inferred from the DNA. In all, the sample holds tens of thousands of clones, and more than 65% of those were seen once. Clones ranked in the top ten supply approximately 12% of the sample.

The CDR3, cysteine through phenylalanine, is 16 amino acids long. Only the CDR3 part of the read is kept: 48 bases, read in frame from the first base. Trimming accounts for 0 bases at V and 9 bases at J, while the number of junction bases matched to no gene is 9. For CDR1 and CDR2, the germline V gene lists LGHNA and YSLEER. Each collaborating institution followed its own protocols to collect whole blood in K2EDTA tubes. For TCRbeta analysis, collaborators shipped samples in one of three forms: frozen whole blood, isolated PBMCs, or DNA extracted from either of those sample types. This sample is drawn from a study of blood T cell repertoires in COVID-19 (dated by TCRdb to about 2020). Background for the entire study: Samples from collaborators originated in the United States, Italy and Spain and spanned both the acute and convalescent phases of COVID-19. The prospective study material was composed of cDNA or gDNA derived from T cells, B-cell-depleted T cells, or PBMCs. Deeply sampled blood TCRbeta repertoires from subjects exposed to, actively infected with, or recovered from COVID-19 were included in the dataset. A freely available public database, intended as a resource for researchers studying the immune response to SARS-CoV-2, is where the repertoires were released. The samples were drawn from the first 160 participants of the ongoing ImmuneRACE study and from 1,254 subjects provided by 6 global collaborators. A de-identified subject ID, COVID-19 status, age in years and sex were almost always included in the sample metadata. HLA class I and class II types, where available, came from metadata supplied by the sample provider rather than from assay-based typing. Broader findings and caveats from the paper: The quantity of clinical and demographic metadata differed by source and by participant and was supplied without curation.

Sequencing was performed on peripheral blood. The rearranged segments are TRBV4-3 and TRBJ2-4, with TRBD2 matching 9 junction bases. This TCR came from a man in his forties or fifties with acute or convalescent COVID-19. The DNA sequence is TGCGCCAGCAGCCAAGATCGACGCGGGAGGGCCGGCATTCAGTACTTC. It is translated as CASSQDRRGRAGIQYF.